This T cell receptor beta chain was retrieved from a study of technical replicates of blood from a handful of donors. Produced via immunoSEQ multiplex PCR; TCRdb's table is partial and in-frame only. The sample lists about 72,000 clones; around 95% were seen once. The CDR3 is made up of 11 amino acids. In germline, CDR1 is LNHDA, CDR2 SQIVND (reference sequence). Trimming took off 7 bases at V and 6 bases at J, with 9 bases between the two ends. This chain links TRBV19 with TRBJ1-1; D unresolved. The receptor was isolated from a human donor in good health. The sequenced material came from T cells isolated from PBMCs. CDR3 DNA: TGTGCCAGTATAGAGGGTCCTGAAGCTTTCTTT. This codes for CASIEGPEAFF. Full variable domain (rest looked up from reference TRBV19 and TRBJ1-1): DGGITQSPKYLFRKEGQNVTLSCEQNLNHDAMYWYRQDPGQGLRLIYYSQIVNDFQKGDIAEGYSVSREKKESFPLTVTSAQKNPTAFYLCASIEGPEAFFGQGTRLTVV.